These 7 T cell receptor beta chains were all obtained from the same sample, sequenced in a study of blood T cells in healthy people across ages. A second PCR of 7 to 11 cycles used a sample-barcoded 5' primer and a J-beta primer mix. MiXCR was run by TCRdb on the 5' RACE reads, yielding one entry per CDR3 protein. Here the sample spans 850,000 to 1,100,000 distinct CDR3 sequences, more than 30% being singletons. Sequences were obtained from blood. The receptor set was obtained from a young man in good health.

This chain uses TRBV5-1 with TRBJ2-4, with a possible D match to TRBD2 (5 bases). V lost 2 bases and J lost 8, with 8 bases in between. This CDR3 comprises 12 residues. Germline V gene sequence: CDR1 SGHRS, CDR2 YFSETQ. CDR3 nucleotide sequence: TGCGCCAGCAGCTTCCCCGGGGACATTCAGTACTTC. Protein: CASSFPGDIQYF.

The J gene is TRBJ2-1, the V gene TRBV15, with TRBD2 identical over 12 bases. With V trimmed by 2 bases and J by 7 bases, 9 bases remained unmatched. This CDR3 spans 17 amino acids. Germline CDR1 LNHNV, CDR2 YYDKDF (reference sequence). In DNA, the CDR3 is TGTGCCACCAGCAGACTGCTCCTAGCGGGGGGGATAAATGAGCAGTTCTTC. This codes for CATSRLLLAGGINEQFF.

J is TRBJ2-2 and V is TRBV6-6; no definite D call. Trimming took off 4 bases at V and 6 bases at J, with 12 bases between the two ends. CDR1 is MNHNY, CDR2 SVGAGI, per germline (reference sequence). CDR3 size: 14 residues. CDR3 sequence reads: CASSSSIKPGELFF. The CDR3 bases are TGTGCCAGCAGTTCCTCCATAAAACCCGGGGAGCTGTTTTTT.

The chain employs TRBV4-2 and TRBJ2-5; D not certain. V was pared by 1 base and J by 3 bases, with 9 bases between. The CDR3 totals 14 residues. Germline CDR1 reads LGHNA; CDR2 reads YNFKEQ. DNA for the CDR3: TGTGCCAGCAGCCAAGCCTTGAGGAAAGAGACCCAGTACTTC. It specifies CASSQALRKETQYF.

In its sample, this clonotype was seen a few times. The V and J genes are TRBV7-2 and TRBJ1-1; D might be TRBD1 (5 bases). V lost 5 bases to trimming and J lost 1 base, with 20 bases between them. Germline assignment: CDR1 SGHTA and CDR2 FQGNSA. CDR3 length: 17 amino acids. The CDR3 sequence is CASSKVGLSRSNTEAFF. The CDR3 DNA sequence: TGTGCCAGCAGCAAAGTGGGACTGTCCCGATCGAACACTGAAGCTTTCTTT.

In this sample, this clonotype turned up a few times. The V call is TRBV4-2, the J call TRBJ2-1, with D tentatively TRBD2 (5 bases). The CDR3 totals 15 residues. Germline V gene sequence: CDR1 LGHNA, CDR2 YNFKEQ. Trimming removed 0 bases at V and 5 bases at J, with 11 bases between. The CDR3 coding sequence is TGTGCCAGCAGCCAAGATCCTGGGGAGAACAATGAGCAGTTCTTC. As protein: CASSQDPGENNEQFF.

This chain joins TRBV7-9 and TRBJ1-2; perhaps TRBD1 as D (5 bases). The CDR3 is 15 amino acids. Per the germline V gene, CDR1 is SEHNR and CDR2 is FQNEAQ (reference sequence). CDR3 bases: TGTGCTTCGAGGGAGGGGCAAGGGTCTCCCAATGGCTACACCTTC. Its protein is CASREGQGSPNGYTF.